The clone carrying this T cell receptor beta chain was counted ten times or more. As yet, its antigen is unknown. The data belong to a study of blood T cells in healthy people across ages. The second PCR ran about 6 to 12 cycles with a sample-barcoded 5' primer and J-beta primers. TCRdb called the 5' RACE reads again in MiXCR, with one record for every CDR3 protein. The profile covers roughly 1,300,000 distinct CDR3 sequences, with 59% appearing a single time and more than 6% taken by the ten largest. Broader study findings: Measured against age, TCR beta diversity per million T cells decreased in a roughly linear manner.

This CDR3 region has 14 residues. V was shortened by 0 bases and J by 2 bases, with 9 bases between the two germline ends. Germline V gene lookup returns CDR1 DFQATT and CDR2 SNEGSKA (reference sequence). The receptor was isolated from a man aged 18 to 29 in good health. V usage is TRBV20-1 and J usage is TRBJ2-3, with D unclear. Sample: blood. This CDR3 reads CSAREQAITDTQYF. The DNA for the CDR3 is TGCAGTGCTAGAGAGCAGGCGATCACAGATACGCAGTATTTT.